This T cell receptor beta chain was obtained from a study of cytomegalovirus exposure and HLA in healthy donors. For the study at large: T cells numbering around 180 million yielded 117 million unique TCR beta sequences in an earlier analysis. Around 85 million unique TCR sequences came from HLA-typed donors in an early release.

The PCR was carried out with 60 Vbeta primers and 13 Jbeta primers. The data were produced by immunoSEQ multiplex PCR, yet TCRdb's version contains in-frame clones alone and is incomplete. The top ten clones hold 2.5% to 3% of a sample with about 110,000 clones, 80% to 85% of them seen once. The length of the CDR3 is 13 residues. V lost 8 bases, J lost 1 base, and 8 bases lay in between. Per germline, CDR1 MNHEY and CDR2 SVGAGI. This sequence was found in a woman between 55 and 75 years old in good health and CMV-seropositive. This chain joins TRBV6-5 and TRBJ2-2; D remains ambiguous. The sample was PBMCs. The CDR3 DNA is TGTGCCAGCGGAAGAGGGAACACCGGGGAGCTGTTTTTT. It is translated as CASGRGNTGELFF.